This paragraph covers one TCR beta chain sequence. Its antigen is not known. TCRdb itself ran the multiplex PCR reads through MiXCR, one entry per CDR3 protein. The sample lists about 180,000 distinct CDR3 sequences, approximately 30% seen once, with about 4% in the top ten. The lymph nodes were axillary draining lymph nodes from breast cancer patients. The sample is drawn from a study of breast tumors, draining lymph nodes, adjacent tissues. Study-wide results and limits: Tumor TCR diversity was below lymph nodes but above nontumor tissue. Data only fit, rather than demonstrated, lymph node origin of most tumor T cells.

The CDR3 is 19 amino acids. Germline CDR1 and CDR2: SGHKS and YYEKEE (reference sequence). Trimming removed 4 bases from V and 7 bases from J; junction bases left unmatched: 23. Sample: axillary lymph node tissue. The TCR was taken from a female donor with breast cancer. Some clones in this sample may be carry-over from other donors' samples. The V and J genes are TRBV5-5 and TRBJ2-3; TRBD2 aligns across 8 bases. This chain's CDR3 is CASSQETSGGRGELNTQYF. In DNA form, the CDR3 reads TGTGCCAGCAGCCAAGAAACTAGCGGCGGCCGGGGGGAGCTGAATACGCAGTATTTT.